The text below deals with one TCR beta chain. Its specificity is unknown. Trimming removed 2 bases at V and 9 bases at J, with 14 bases between. In germline, CDR1 is MNHEY, CDR2 SVGEGT. This CDR3 has 14 amino acids. This record comes from a study of blood T cells in healthy people across ages. Study-wide results and caveats: Naive CD4+ cell counts and diversity both ran higher in long-lived than in aged donors. In the absence of known donor CMV status, changes in expanded clonotypes were possibly confounded.

Alongside a J-beta primer mix, a sample-barcoded 5' primer served in a second PCR lasting 7 to 11 cycles. A single record per CDR3 protein comes from TCRdb applying MiXCR to the 5' RACE reads. Of 1.5 million to 1.8 million distinct CDR3 sequences listed, under 55% are singletons. The sequence was collected from a woman aged 18-29 years in good health. The chain recombines TRBV6-2 or TRBV6-3 with TRBJ1-5; D is unresolved. Material for sequencing was blood. The CDR3 here is CASSYTSLRLPQHF. CDR3 in DNA: TGTGCCAGCAGTTACACATCCTTGAGGTTGCCCCAGCATTTT.